This T cell receptor (beta chain) was sequenced in a study of response to subunit inactivated influenza vaccine. Findings and caveats of the study: Authors suggested few new T cells are recruited by each seasonal influenza vaccination.

In regard to this clonotype: No antigen is known for it.

The CDR3 covers 14 residues. Germline CDR1 is MNHEY and CDR2 is SVGEGT. J lost 7 bases, V lost 2 bases, and 5 bases had no gene match. TCRdb reprocessed the RT-PCR reads with MiXCR, giving one entry per CDR3 protein. The sample records approximately 730,000 distinct CDR3 sequences, 11% to 15% being singletons. Sequenced material: PBMCs from blood, taken around two weeks before vaccination. The sequence came from a man aged 45-60 years who received an inactivated influenza vaccine. The chain combines TRBV6-2 or TRBV6-3 with TRBJ2-3; 8 bases fit TRBD1. CDR3 bases: TGTGCCAGCAGTTACCGACAGGGGCGGAATACGCAGTATTTT. The encoded protein is CASSYRQGRNTQYF.